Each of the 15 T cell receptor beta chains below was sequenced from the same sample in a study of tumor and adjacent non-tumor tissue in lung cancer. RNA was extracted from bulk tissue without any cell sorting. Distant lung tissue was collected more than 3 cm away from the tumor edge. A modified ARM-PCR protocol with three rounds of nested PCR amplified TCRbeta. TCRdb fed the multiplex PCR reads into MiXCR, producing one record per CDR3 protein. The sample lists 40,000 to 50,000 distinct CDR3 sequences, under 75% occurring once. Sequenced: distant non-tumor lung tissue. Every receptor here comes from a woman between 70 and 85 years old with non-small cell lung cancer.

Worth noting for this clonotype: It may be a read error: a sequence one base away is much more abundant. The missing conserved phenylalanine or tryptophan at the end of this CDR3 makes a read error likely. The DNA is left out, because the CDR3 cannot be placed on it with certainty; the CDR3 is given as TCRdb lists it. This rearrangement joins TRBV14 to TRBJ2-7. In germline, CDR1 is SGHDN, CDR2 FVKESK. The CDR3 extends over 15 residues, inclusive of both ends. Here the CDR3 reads CASSPINQASYEQCP.

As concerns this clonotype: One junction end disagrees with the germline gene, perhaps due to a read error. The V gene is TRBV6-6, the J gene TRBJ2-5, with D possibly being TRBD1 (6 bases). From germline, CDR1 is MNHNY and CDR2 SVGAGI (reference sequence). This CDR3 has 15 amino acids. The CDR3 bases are TGTGCCAGCAGTTACGCTTCCACCAGGACAGTCCCCATCCACTTC. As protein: CASSYASTRTVPIHF.

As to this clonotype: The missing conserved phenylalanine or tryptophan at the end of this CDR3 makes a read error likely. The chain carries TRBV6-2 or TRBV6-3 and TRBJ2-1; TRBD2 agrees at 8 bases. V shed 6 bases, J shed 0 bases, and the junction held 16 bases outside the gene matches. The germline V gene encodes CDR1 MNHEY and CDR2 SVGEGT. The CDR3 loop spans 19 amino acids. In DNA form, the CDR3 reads TGTGCCAGCAGCTCCCTCCGAGGCGGGAGGTTAACCTCCTACAATGAGCAGTTCTGC. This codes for CASSSLRGGRLTSYNEQFC.

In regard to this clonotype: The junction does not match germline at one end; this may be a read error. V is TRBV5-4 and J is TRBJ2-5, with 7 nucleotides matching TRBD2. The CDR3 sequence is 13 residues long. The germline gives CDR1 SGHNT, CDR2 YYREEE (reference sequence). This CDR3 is CASSGAGEETRYF. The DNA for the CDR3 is TGTGCCAGCAGCGGGGCGGGGGAAGAGACCCGGTACTTC. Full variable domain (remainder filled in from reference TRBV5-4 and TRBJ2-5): ETGVTQSPTHLIKTRGQQVTLRCSSQSGHNTVSWYQQALGQGPQFIFQYYREEENGRGNFPPRFSGLQFPNYSSELNVNALELDDSALYLCASSGAGEETRYFGPGTRLLVL.

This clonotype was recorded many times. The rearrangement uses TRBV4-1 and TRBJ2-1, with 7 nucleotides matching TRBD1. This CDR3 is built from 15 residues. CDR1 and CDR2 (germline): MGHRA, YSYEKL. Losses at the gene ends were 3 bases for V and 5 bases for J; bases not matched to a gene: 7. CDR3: CASSHVRDRDNEQFF. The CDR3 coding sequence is TGCGCCAGCAGCCACGTCCGGGACAGAGACAATGAGCAGTTCTTC.

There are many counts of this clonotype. The CDR3, as DNA: TGTGCCAGCAGCTTCTTAGACAGGGACCTGAACGAGCAGTACTTC. Translation gives CASSFLDRDLNEQYF. This chain links TRBV5-4 with TRBJ2-7, with 7 bases aligning to TRBD1. CDR1 is SGHNT, CDR2 YYREEE, per germline (reference sequence). The CDR3 contains 15 residues. V was pared by 2 bases and J by 5 bases, with 10 bases of the junction left unmatched.

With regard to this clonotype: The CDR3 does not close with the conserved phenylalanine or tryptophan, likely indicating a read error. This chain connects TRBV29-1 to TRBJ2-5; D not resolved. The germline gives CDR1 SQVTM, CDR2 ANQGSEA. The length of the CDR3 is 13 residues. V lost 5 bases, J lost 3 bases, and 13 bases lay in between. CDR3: CSVSKTREETQYS. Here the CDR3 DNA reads TGCAGCGTTAGTAAAACTCGCGAAGAGACCCAGTACTCC.

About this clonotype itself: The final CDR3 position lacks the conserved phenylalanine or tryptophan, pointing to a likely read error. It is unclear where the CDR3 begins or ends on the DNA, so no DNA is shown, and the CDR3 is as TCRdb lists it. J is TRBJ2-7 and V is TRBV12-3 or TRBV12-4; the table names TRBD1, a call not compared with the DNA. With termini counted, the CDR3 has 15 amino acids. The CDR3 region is CASSSNRGPNYERYS.

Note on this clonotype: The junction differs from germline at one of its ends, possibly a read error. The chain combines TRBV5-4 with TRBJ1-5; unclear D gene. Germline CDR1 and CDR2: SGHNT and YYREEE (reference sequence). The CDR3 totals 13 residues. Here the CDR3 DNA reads TGTGTCAGCAGGCCGGTTGAGAATCAGCCCCAGCATTTT. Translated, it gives CVSRPVENQPQHF. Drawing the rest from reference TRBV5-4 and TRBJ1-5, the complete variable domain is ETGVTQSPTHLIKTRGQQVTLRCSSQSGHNTVSWYQQALGQGPQFIFQYYREEENGRGNFPPRFSGLQFPNYSSELNVNALELDDSALYLCVSRPVENQPQHFGDGTRLSIL.

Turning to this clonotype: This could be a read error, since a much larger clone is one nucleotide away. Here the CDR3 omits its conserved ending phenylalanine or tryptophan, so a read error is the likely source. The CDR3 loop is CASSILAVGNEQFY. CDR3 DNA sequence: TGTGCCAGCAGCATCCTAGCTGTGGGCAATGAGCAGTTCTAC. The chain joins TRBV5-5 to TRBJ2-1; perhaps TRBD2 as D (5 bases). The germline CDR1 and CDR2 sequences are SGHKS and YYEKEE (reference sequence). The CDR3 length is 14 residues. Deletions cut 4 bases from V and 6 bases from J, with 14 bases between.

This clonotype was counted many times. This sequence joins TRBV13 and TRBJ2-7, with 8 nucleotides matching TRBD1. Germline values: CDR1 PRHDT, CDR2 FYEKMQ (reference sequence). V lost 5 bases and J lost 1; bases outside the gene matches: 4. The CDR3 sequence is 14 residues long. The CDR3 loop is CASSIRGRSYEQYF. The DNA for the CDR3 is TGTGCCAGCAGCATCAGGGGGCGATCCTACGAGCAGTACTTC.

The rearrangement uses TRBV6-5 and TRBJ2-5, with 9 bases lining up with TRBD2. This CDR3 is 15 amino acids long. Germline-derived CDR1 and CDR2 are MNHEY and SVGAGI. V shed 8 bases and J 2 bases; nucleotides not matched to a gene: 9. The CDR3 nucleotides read TGTGCCAGCTGTCCATATAGCGGGAGTCAAGAGACCCAGTACTTC. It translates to CASCPYSGSQETQYF.

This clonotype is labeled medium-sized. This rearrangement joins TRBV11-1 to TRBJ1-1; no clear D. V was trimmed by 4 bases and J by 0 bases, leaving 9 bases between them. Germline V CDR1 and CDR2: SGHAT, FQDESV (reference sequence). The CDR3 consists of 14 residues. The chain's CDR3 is CASSSSRMNTEAFF. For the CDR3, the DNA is TGTGCCAGCAGCTCATCCCGTATGAACACTGAAGCTTTCTTT.

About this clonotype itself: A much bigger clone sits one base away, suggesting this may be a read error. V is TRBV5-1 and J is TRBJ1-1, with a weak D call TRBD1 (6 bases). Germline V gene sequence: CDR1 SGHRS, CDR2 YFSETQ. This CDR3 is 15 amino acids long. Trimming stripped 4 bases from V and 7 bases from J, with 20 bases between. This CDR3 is CASSKQQGSGIEAFF. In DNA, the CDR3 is TGCGCCAGCAGCAAACAACAGGGTTCGGGTATTGAAGCTTTCTTT.

CDR3 residues: CASGPDRSTRELFF. The CDR3 DNA is TGTGCCAGCGGTCCGGACAGGAGTACCAGGGAGCTGTTTTTT. The V and J genes are TRBV4-2 and TRBJ2-2; 7 bases are shared with TRBD1. Germline values: CDR1 LGHNA, CDR2 YNFKEQ. V shed 8 bases, J shed 9 bases, and the junction held 12 bases outside the gene matches. The CDR3 covers 14 residues.